This T cell receptor beta chain appears in the sequencing data of a study of CD8 T cells in ankylosing spondylitis. By quantitative 5'-RACE with molecular barcodes, the TCR beta libraries were made. TCRdb fed the 5' RACE reads into MiXCR, producing one record per CDR3 protein. The sample shows some 700,000 distinct CDR3 sequences, under 20% of them seen only once. As concerns this clonotype: Antigen unknown.

V lost 1 base to trimming and J lost 6 bases; unmatched junction nucleotides: 5. CDR1 is LGHNT, CDR2 FRNRAP, per germline. The CDR3 covers 14 residues. Overall study findings and caveats: Significantly higher representation of disease-linked clones was reported for matched ankylosing spondylitis synovial fluid. A motif in TCR beta, a set of eight highly homologous variants, appeared characteristic of ankylosing spondylitis blood.

Sample: blood, either unsorted or a sorted T cell fraction (not recorded which). The J gene is TRBJ1-1, the V gene TRBV12-5; 7 bases are shared with TRBD1. The clonotype comes from a male donor with ankylosing spondylitis. The CDR3 loop is CASGLGQGYSEAFF. The CDR3 DNA is TGTGCTAGTGGTTTGGGACAGGGATATTCTGAAGCTTTCTTT.